The 2 T cell receptor beta chains in this list originate from one sample, sequenced in a study of cytomegalovirus exposure and HLA in healthy donors. 13 Jbeta primers and 60 Vbeta primers were used for the PCR. The method was immunoSEQ multiplex PCR; TCRdb's version includes in-frame clones alone and lacks a portion of them. This table has fewer than 250,000 clones, 82% appearing once. The specimen was PBMCs. The origin of the receptors is a man between 35 and 55 years old in good health and CMV-seropositive.

This sequence joins TRBV19 and TRBJ1-5; D is ambiguous. CDR1 and CDR2 from the germline V gene are LNHDA and SQIVND (reference sequence). CDR3 size: 15 residues. The V end lost 4 bases, the J end lost 6 bases, and 16 bases lay between the germline ends. As DNA, the CDR3 is TGTGCCAGTAGTAGGGCAGGCTCTGCTTTTCAGCCCCAGCATTTT. Protein product: CASSRAGSAFQPQHF.

The CDR3 DNA reads TGTGCCAGCAGCTTTAGCGGGGGAGACAATGAGCAGTTCTTC. Translated, it gives CASSFSGGDNEQFF. The chain has TRBV7-6 and TRBJ2-1, with 9 bases identical to TRBD2. Germline assignment: CDR1 SGHVS and CDR2 FNYEAQ. The length of the CDR3 is 14 residues. J gave up 5 bases and V 3 bases, and 2 bases lay outside the gene matches.